The source of this T cell receptor (beta chain) is a study of T-cell reconstitution after alpha-beta-depleted transplantation in children. Preparation of the TCRbeta library was carried out with unique molecular identifiers. TCRdb used MiXCR to reprocess the PCR reads, holding one entry per CDR3 protein. The sample yields 490,000 or so distinct CDR3 sequences, about an eighth seen once. In germline, CDR1 is SGHAT, CDR2 FQDESV (reference sequence). There are 15 residues in the CDR3. The V and J ends lost 5 bases and 0 bases respectively, with 12 bases between them. The table lists this clonotype with a few counts.

The J gene is TRBJ2-3, the V gene TRBV11-1, with D possibly matching TRBD1 (6 bases). Sequencing was performed on PBMCs from the stem cell graft donor, taken from the stem cell graft. The TCR comes from a human donor who donated a stem cell graft to a child with combined immunodeficiency. CDR3 bases: TGTGCCAGCAGCCGGGCAGGGGTCAGCACAGATACGCAGTATTTT. It encodes CASSRAGVSTDTQYF.